This is a list of T cell receptor beta chains from one sample in a study of blood T cell repertoires in COVID-19. Data came from immunoSEQ multiplex PCR; TCRdb stores just in-frame clones and leaves some out. The sample lists about 140,000 clones; about 70% were seen once. Sequenced sample: peripheral blood. The receptors here all came from a man older than 75 with acute or convalescent COVID-19. The CDR3 runs from the conserved cysteine through the conserved F or W. The D gene is left open where the match is weak. Clone size is shown for a subset of rows, as once, few, many or a class of expanded clone.

clone_size,d_call,j_call,v_call,cdr3_aa,cdr3_nt
NA,TRBD1,TRBJ1-2,TRBV5-1,CASSWGDPGGAGYGYTF,TGCGCCAGCAGCTGGGGGGACCCAGGGGGCGCTGGCTATGGCTACACCTTC
NA,NA,TRBJ1-1,TRBV19,CASRRLNTEAFF,TGTGCCAGTAGGCGTCTGAACACTGAAGCTTTCTTT
NA,TRBD2,TRBJ2-3,TRBV28,CASSPTGTSGDTDTQYF,TGTGCCAGCAGCCCCACTGGAACTAGCGGGGACACAGATACGCAGTATTTT
NA,NA,TRBJ2-6,TRBV2,CASIYRAGSGANVLTF,TGTGCCAGCATTTACCGCGCAGGCTCTGGGGCCAACGTCCTGACTTTC
NA,TRBD1,TRBJ1-4,TRBV5-1,CASSRGQVWEKLFF,TGCGCCAGCAGCCGCGGACAGGTGTGGGAAAAACTGTTTTTT
NA,NA,TRBJ2-2,TRBV6-1,CASSERGGANTGELFF,TGTGCCAGCAGTGAAAGGGGAGGTGCGAACACCGGGGAGCTGTTTTTT
NA,NA,TRBJ2-7,TRBV3-1/TRBV3-2,CASSRSSTVPYEQYF,TGTGCCAGCAGCCGGAGTTCGACAGTTCCATACGAGCAGTACTTC
few,NA,TRBJ2-5,TRBV10-2,CASSERGKQETQYF,TGCGCCAGCAGTGAGCGGGGGAAACAAGAGACCCAGTACTTC
NA,NA,TRBJ1-5,TRBV19,CASSITAGMGNQPQHF,TGTGCCAGTAGTATAACGGCAGGGATGGGCAATCAGCCCCAGCATTTT
NA,TRBD1,TRBJ2-1,TRBV18,CASSPSGQGLYNEQFF,TGTGCCAGCTCACCATCCGGACAGGGCTTATACAATGAGCAGTTCTTC
once,NA,TRBJ1-2,TRBV4-3,CASSQDRTVANYGYTF,TGCGCCAGCAGCCAAGATCGGACAGTAGCTAACTATGGCTACACCTTC
NA,TRBD2,TRBJ2-4,TRBV5-6,CASSLLSSGGNIQYF,TGTGCCAGCAGCTTACTCTCTAGCGGGGGGAACATTCAGTACTTC
NA,NA,TRBJ1-2,TRBV3-1/TRBV3-2,CASSQVRGGSGYTF,TGTGCCAGCAGCCAAGTGAGGGGGGGAAGCGGCTACACCTTC
NA,NA,TRBJ2-5,TRBV24-1,CATSDTGGFETQYF,TGTGCCACCAGTGATACTGGGGGCTTCGAGACCCAGTACTTC
NA,TRBD2,TRBJ2-1,TRBV5-1,CASSPAGGEGNEQFF,TGCGCCAGCAGCCCAGCGGGGGGCGAGGGCAATGAGCAGTTCTTC
NA,NA,TRBJ2-7,TRBV2,CASSFSREKAREQYF,TGTGCCAGCAGCTTTAGTCGGGAAAAGGCCCGCGAGCAGTACTTC
NA,NA,TRBJ2-4,TRBV19,CASSIISSRALAKNIQYF,TGTGCCAGTAGTATAATCTCTTCCAGGGCCCTAGCCAAAAACATTCAGTACTTC
NA,TRBD1,TRBJ1-4,TRBV25-1,CASSETGSNEKLFF,TGTGCCAGCAGTGAGACAGGGTCCAATGAAAAACTGTTTTTT
NA,NA,TRBJ1-4,TRBV2,CASGQTGPTNEKLFF,TGTGCCAGCGGACAAACAGGCCCAACTAATGAAAAACTGTTTTTT
NA,NA,TRBJ1-1,TRBV5-1,CASSYTSAGTEAFF,TGCGCCAGCAGTTATACCTCGGCCGGGACTGAAGCTTTCTTT
NA,NA,TRBJ2-7,TRBV28,CASVDAQGYEQYF,TGTGCCAGCGTAGATGCACAGGGCTACGAGCAGTACTTC
few,NA,TRBJ1-1,TRBV28,CASSMGGGDMNTEAFF,TGTGCCAGCAGTATGGGAGGGGGGGACATGAACACTGAAGCTTTCTTT
many,NA,TRBJ2-2,TRBV7-9,CASSLGLNTGELFF,TGTGCCAGCAGCTTAGGGCTGAACACCGGGGAGCTGTTTTTT
NA,NA,TRBJ2-6,TRBV9,CASSVGLGTSSGANVLTF,TGTGCCAGCAGCGTCGGTCTAGGCACGAGCTCTGGGGCCAACGTCCTGACTTTC
NA,NA,TRBJ2-5,TRBV7-6,CASSLDVAGMGTQYF,TGTGCCAGCAGCTTAGATGTTGCGGGGATGGGGACCCAGTACTTC
NA,TRBD2,TRBJ2-1,TRBV6-4,CASSDGTSGGNEQFF,TGTGCCAGCAGTGACGGGACTAGCGGGGGGAATGAGCAGTTCTTC
NA,TRBD1,TRBJ2-1,TRBV27,CASSLSGTGTEFF,TGTGCCAGCAGTCTAAGTGGGACAGGGACGGAGTTCTTC
NA,NA,TRBJ2-7,TRBV2,CASRITYEQYF,TGTGCCAGCAGAATAACCTACGAGCAGTACTTC
NA,NA,TRBJ2-7,TRBV7-2,CASSLEGGGSYEQYF,TGTGCCAGCAGCTTAGAGGGAGGGGGCTCCTACGAGCAGTACTTC
NA,TRBD1,TRBJ2-1,TRBV27,CASRRTGDSYNEQFF,TGTGCCAGCAGACGGACAGGGGACTCCTACAATGAGCAGTTCTTC
few,NA,TRBJ2-1,TRBV12-3/TRBV12-4,CASSFQVSEQFF,TGTGCCAGCAGTTTCCAGGTCTCAGAGCAGTTCTTC
NA,NA,TRBJ2-4,TRBV5-6,CASSLGKGRTAKNIQYF,TGTGCCAGCAGCTTGGGGAAGGGGAGGACAGCCAAAAACATTCAGTACTTC
once,TRBD1,TRBJ1-2,TRBV10-3,CAISERQGGYTF,TGTGCCATCAGTGAGAGACAGGGTGGCTACACCTTC
NA,NA,TRBJ2-7,TRBV4-3,CASSQEIGESYEQYF,TGCGCCAGCAGCCAAGAGATCGGGGAATCCTACGAGCAGTACTTC
once,NA,TRBJ1-1,TRBV5-1,CASSVASTEAFF,TGCGCCAGCAGCGTTGCTAGCACTGAAGCTTTCTTT
once,TRBD1,TRBJ2-3,TRBV9,CASRRGQGSDTQYF,TGTGCCAGCAGAAGAGGACAGGGCTCAGATACGCAGTATTTT
NA,TRBD1,TRBJ1-5,TRBV28,CASSPYRGDQPQHF,TGTGCCAGCAGTCCTTACAGGGGGGATCAGCCCCAGCATTTT
NA,TRBD1,TRBJ1-1,TRBV29-1,CSVEVDRGHTEAFF,TGCAGCGTTGAAGTCGACAGGGGGCACACTGAAGCTTTCTTT
NA,NA,TRBJ1-3,TRBV6-6,CASSATGSGNTIYF,TGTGCCAGCAGTGCGACAGGCTCTGGAAACACCATATATTTT
NA,TRBD1,TRBJ2-1,TRBV7-9,CASSPPGTGVYNEQFF,TGTGCCAGCAGCCCCCCCGGGACAGGAGTTTACAATGAGCAGTTCTTC
NA,TRBD1,TRBJ2-1,TRBV7-3,CASSPGTGANEQFF,TGTGCCAGCAGCCCCGGGACAGGGGCCAATGAGCAGTTCTTC